Here is one TCR beta chain with its context. Method: immunoSEQ multiplex PCR; TCRdb's copy keeps in-frame clones and lacks some. The table lists 700,000 or so clones, 70% to 90% of them singletons. This entry belongs to a study of shared T cell receptors in the human thymus. This sample was also put to use in a study of human thymus T cells. That source adds: Thymic resections from corrective heart surgery supplied the tissue. Related research described strongly overlapping thymic repertoires in unrelated people.

Sequences were obtained from thymocytes. The receptor was derived from a girl under three years old with a congenital heart defect.

CDR3 residues: CASSFCGPGTGHCQPQHF. CDR3 coding DNA: TGTGCCAGCAGCTTTTGCGGTCCCGGGACAGGGCATTGCCAGCCCCAGCATTTT. The rearrangement links TRBV7-9 to TRBJ1-5, with TRBD1 matching 9 bases. J gave up 7 bases and V 3 bases, and 16 bases lay outside the gene matches. The CDR3 sequence is 18 residues long. Germline assignment: CDR1 SEHNR and CDR2 FQNEAQ (reference sequence).